This TCR beta chain emerged from a study of blood T cells in healthy people across ages. Study results and caveats: When set beside aged donors, long-lived donors presented more naive CD4+ cells and higher diversity. PBMC samples, being unsorted, prevented any conclusive comparison of naive and antigen-experienced cells.

Comment on this clonotype: Its target is unknown. A junction end diverges from the germline sequence, so it may reflect a read error.

The CDR3 has 16 residues. Germline V gene sequence: CDR1 SGHRS, CDR2 YFSETQ. Primers used in a second PCR of roughly 6 to 11 cycles were a sample-barcoded 5' primer and a J-beta primer mix. There were at least 2.5 million CDR3-containing paired-end reads obtained from each sample. TCRdb reanalysed the 5' RACE reads using MiXCR and keeps one entry per CDR3 protein. In the table there are 700,000 to 950,000 distinct CDR3 sequences, over 45% of which are singletons. The sequenced sample consisted of blood. This sequence originates from a man aged 25-45 years in good health. J is TRBJ2-7 and V is TRBV5-1; no clear D gene. CDR3 sequence: CASSVTTGGSSHEQYF. CDR3 nucleotides: TGCGCCAGCAGCGTAACGACGGGTGGAAGCTCCCACGAGCAGTACTTC.